This paragraph covers one T cell receptor (beta chain) sequence. What it recognizes is unknown. TCRdb's table, derived via immunoSEQ multiplex PCR, lists solely in-frame clones and lacks some. The sample has over 85,000 clones, around 93% seen once. This sample stems from a study of graft-versus-host responses after intestinal transplantation. The study, taken as a whole, reports: Peak circulating GvH clone levels tracked with early post-transplant HvG declines. GvH clones detected in recipient marrow included some appearing first in ileum or blood.

The CDR3 loop spans 12 amino acids. The germline V gene encodes CDR1 MNHEY and CDR2 SMNVEV (reference sequence). Between the trimmed V and J ends, which lost 3 bases and 9 bases, there was a span of 9 bases. The rearrangement uses TRBV27 and TRBJ2-1; possibly TRBD2 for D (6 bases). This material consisted of unstimulated CD8+ T cells sorted from spleen or lymph node cells, taken before intestinal transplant. The sequence derives from a human donor who received an intestinal transplant. The CDR3 DNA reads as TGTGCCAGCAGTTTCTCGGGGGTTGAGCAGTTCTTC. Protein: CASSFSGVEQFF.